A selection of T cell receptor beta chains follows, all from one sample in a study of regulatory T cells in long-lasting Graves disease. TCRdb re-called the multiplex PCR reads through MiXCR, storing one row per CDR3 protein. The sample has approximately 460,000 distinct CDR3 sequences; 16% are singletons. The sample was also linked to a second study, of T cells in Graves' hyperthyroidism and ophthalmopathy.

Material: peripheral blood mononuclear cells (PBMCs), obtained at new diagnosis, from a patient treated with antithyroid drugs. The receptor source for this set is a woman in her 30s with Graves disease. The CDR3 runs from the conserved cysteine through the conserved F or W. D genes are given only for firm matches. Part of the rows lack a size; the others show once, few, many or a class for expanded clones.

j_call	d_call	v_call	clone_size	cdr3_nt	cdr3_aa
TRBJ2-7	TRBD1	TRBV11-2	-	TGTGCCAGCAGCAAACAGACAGGGACCTACGAGCAGTACTTC	CASSKQTGTYEQYF
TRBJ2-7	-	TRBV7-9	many	TGTGCCAGCAGCGGAAAGGACTATCCCCATGGCGAGCAGTACTTC	CASSGKDYPHGEQYF
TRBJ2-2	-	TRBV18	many	TGTGCCAGCTCGTTTGGGGGTCGCACCGGGGAGCTGTTTTTT	CASSFGGRTGELFF
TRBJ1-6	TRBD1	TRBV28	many	TGTGCCAGCAGTTTGACAGGGTGGTTCTCACCCCTCCACTTT	CASSLTGWFSPLHF
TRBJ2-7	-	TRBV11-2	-	TGTGCCAGCAGCATGACAAATACCTACGAGCAGTACTTC	CASSMTNTYEQYF
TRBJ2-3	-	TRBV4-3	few	TGCGCCAGCAGCCAGGGTAGAGGGGGGCTCGCGGATACGCAGTATTTT	CASSQGRGGLADTQYF
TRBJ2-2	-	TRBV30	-	TGTGCCTGGAGTGTATTTGGGGAGTCCGGGGAGCTGTTTTTT	CAWSVFGESGELFF
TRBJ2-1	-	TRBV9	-	TGTGCCAGCAGCGAAGCGAGACTTTCGTACAATGAGCAGTTCTTC	CASSEARLSYNEQFF
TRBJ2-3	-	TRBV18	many	TGTGCCAGCTCACCGGCGAGGGGGATCACAGATACGCAGTATTTT	CASSPARGITDTQYF
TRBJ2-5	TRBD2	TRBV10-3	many	TGTGCCATCAGTGGGCCATGGGCGGGAGGAGAACAAGAGACCCAGTACTTC	CAISGPWAGGEQETQYF
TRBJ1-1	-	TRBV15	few	TGTGCCACCAGCAGATCCCGCACTGAAGCTTTCTTT	CATSRSRTEAFF
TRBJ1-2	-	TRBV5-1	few	TGCGCCAGCAGCCCTGGGGATCGGGGCGCAGGTGGCTTCACCTTC	CASSPGDRGAGGFTF
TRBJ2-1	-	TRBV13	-	TGTGCCAACAGCTTAATCTGGCCGGCAATGAATGAGCAGTTCTTC	CANSLIWPAMNEQFF
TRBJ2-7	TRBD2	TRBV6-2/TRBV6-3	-	TGTGCCAGCAGTTGGACTAGCGGGAGAGTTTACGAGCAGTACTTC	CASSWTSGRVYEQYF
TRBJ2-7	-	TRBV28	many	TGTGCCAGCAGTTGGGCCGAGCCCACTAAGCGGCAGTACTTC	CASSWAEPTKRQYF
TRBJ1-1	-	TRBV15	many	TGTGCCACCAGCAGAGCCCGGCAGGGGAACACTGAAGCTTTCTTT	CATSRARQGNTEAFF
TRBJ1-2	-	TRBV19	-	TGTGCCAGTAGTACCAGGGCCTATAACTATGGCTACACCTTC	CASSTRAYNYGYTF
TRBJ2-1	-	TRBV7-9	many	TGTGCCAGCAGGGTCGGCGGGGTATACTCCTACAATGAGCAGTTCTTC	CASRVGGVYSYNEQFF
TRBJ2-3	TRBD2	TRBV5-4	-	TGTGCCAGCAGCTCAACGGGGACTAGCGGGAGGGTTGAGTATTTT	CASSSTGTSGRVEYF
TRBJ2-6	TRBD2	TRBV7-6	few	TGTGCCAGCAGCGGAGAGACTAGCGAGAGAGTATCTGGGGCCAACGTCCTGACTTTC	CASSGETSERVSGANVLTF
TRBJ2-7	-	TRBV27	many	TGTGCCAGCATCAACGTAGCAGCAGGGACCTACGAGCAGTACTTC	CASINVAAGTYEQYF
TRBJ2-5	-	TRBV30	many	TGTGCCTGGAGTTCAGGGCCACAGACCCAGTACTTC	CAWSSGPQTQYF
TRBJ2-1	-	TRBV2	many	TGTGCGAGTCTGAGAGGGAACTCCTACAATGAGCAGTTCTTC	CASLRGNSYNEQFF
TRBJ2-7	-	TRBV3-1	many	TGTGCCAGCAGCCATCTAAACTACGAGCAGTACTTC	CASSHLNYEQYF
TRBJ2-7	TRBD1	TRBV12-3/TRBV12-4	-	TGTGCCAGCAGTTTTGGGACAGGGGGCTCGAAGGAGCAGTACTTC	CASSFGTGGSKEQYF
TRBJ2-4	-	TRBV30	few	TGTGCCTGGAGTGTACTGTGGGGAGCCTGGGCCAAAAACATTCAGTACTTC	CAWSVLWGAWAKNIQYF
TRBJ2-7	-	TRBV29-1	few	TGCAGCGTTGGGGGGAGGCCCCTTAGTCCCTACGAGCAGTACTTC	CSVGGRPLSPYEQYF
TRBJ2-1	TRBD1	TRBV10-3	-	TGTGCCATCAGGGGGGACAGTTACAATGAGCAGTTCTTC	CAIRGDSYNEQFF
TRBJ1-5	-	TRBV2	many	TGTGCCAGCACCCCCGGGGACAATCAGCCCCAGCATTTT	CASTPGDNQPQHF